This TCR beta chain was documented in a study of T cells in Graves' hyperthyroidism and ophthalmopathy. Disease lasting under 3 months, a NOSPECS grade of at least 4, and a Clinical Activity Score of at least 3 were features of the ophthalmopathy patients. Germline lookup yields CDR1 DFQATT and CDR2 SNEGSKA (reference sequence). With 2 bases clipped from V and 7 bases from J, the junction kept 6 bases outside the gene matches. The CDR3 loop spans 15 amino acids. Amplification yielded TCR beta CDR3 regions, with RNA transcripts as the source. TCR CDR3 regions were first amplified by RT-PCR with HTBI primers. TCRdb recomputed calls from the multiplex PCR reads with MiXCR, one row per CDR3 protein. In the table there are hundreds of thousands of distinct CDR3 sequences, 13% to 15% of which are singletons. This clonotype was observed at least ten times. Its antigen is as yet unknown. Study-level results: In the analysis, a 13 V-J model separated ophthalmopathy from stable hyperthyroidism. Most clonotypes expanded in thyroid above 0.001 were likewise present in blood.

The receptor was derived from a woman aged 45-65 years with Graves' ophthalmopathy. J is TRBJ2-1 and V is TRBV20-1, with 12 bases matching TRBD2. The sequenced sample consisted of blood. The CDR3: CSARQTSGSYNEQFF. The CDR3 bases are TGCAGTGCTAGACAGACTAGCGGGAGTTATAATGAGCAGTTCTTC.